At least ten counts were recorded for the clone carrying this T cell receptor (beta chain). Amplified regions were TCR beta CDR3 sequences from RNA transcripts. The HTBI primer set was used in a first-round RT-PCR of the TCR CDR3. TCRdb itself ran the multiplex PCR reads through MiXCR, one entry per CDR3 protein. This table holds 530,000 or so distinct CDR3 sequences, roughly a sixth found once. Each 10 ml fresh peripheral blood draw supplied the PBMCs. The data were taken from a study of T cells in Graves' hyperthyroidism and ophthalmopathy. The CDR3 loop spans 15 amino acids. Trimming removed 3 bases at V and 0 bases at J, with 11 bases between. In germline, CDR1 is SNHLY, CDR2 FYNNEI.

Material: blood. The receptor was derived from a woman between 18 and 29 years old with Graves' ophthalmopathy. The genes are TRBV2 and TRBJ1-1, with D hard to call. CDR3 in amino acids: CASSEGGRMNTEAFF. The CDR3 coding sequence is TGTGCCAGCAGTGAGGGCGGACGGATGAACACTGAAGCTTTCTTT. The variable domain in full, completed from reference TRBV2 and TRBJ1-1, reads EPEVTQTPSHQVTQMGQEVILRCVPISNHLYFYWYRQILGQKVEFLVSFYNNEISEKSEIFDDQFSVERPDGSNFTLKIRSTKLEDSAMYFCASSEGGRMNTEAFFGQGTRLTVV.